The rows below give T cell receptor beta chains drawn from one sample of a study of blood T cell repertoires in COVID-19. The protocol was immunoSEQ multiplex PCR, while the TCRdb copy is restricted to in-frame clones and leaves out a portion. The sample holds approximately 160,000 clones, around 84% seen once. Sequencing was performed on PBMCs or T cells enriched from blood (not recorded which). These receptors came from a man aged 40-55 years who had recovered from COVID-19. Both conserved end residues are part of each CDR3. Fields, in order: CDR3 protein, V gene.

CDR3 protein: CAWSPPFRENYGYTF
V gene: TRBV30

CDR3 protein: CASSDSGRVFDTQYF
V gene: TRBV6-4

CDR3 protein: CASSQFPPEPQHF
V gene: TRBV4-1

CDR3 protein: CASSPRRKGALSFYEQYF
V gene: TRBV21-1

CDR3 protein: CASSQGGGNTEAFF
V gene: TRBV23-1

CDR3 protein: CASIRQGSSETQYF
V gene: TRBV2

CDR3 protein: CASGLVGGGVSFGLVAKNIQYF
V gene: TRBV12-5

CDR3 protein: CASSLINGRNTGELFF
V gene: TRBV7-3

CDR3 protein: CASSFSSYNEQFF
V gene: TRBV6-4

CDR3 protein: CASSVGHDGYTF
V gene: TRBV9

CDR3 protein: CASRRTGNTEAFF
V gene: TRBV7-3

CDR3 protein: CASSSAGLNTEAFF
V gene: TRBV7-9

CDR3 protein: CAWIGKNSYNEQFF
V gene: TRBV30

CDR3 protein: CASSRIFQGPEQYF
V gene: TRBV7-2

CDR3 protein: CATSDRPGWAGGTQSTDTQYF
V gene: TRBV24-1

CDR3 protein: CASGVETTNYGYTF
V gene: TRBV2

CDR3 protein: CASSYSKGTEAFF
V gene: TRBV6-5

CDR3 protein: CASSRPTSGGETQYF
V gene: TRBV14

CDR3 protein: CASSLARDRAVETQYF
V gene: TRBV11-2

CDR3 protein: CASSARTGDYYGYTF
V gene: TRBV5-1

CDR3 protein: CASSLDSSYNSPLHF
V gene: TRBV6-5

CDR3 protein: CASSREGRGTQETQYF
V gene: TRBV7-2

CDR3 protein: CASSIVRANIQYF
V gene: TRBV19

CDR3 protein: CASSLAGGPTPNEQFF
V gene: TRBV5-1

CDR3 protein: CASSPQTEATEAFF
V gene: TRBV9

CDR3 protein: CASSYKRDRGNQPQHF
V gene: TRBV5-6

CDR3 protein: CASSKRDGTSGPYEQYF
V gene: TRBV19

CDR3 protein: CASSQKTGGNYGYTF
V gene: TRBV3-1/TRBV3-2

CDR3 protein: CASSLDLQGALGEQYF
V gene: TRBV13

CDR3 protein: CASSLRVAGELFF
V gene: TRBV5-4

CDR3 protein: CASRREGNSPLHF
V gene: TRBV7-9

CDR3 protein: CAISEEGKGPEKLFF
V gene: TRBV10-3

CDR3 protein: CASSQGSNQPQHF
V gene: TRBV11-2

CDR3 protein: CASSQDLRDRGNGYTF
V gene: TRBV3-1/TRBV3-2

CDR3 protein: CAIRLATGELFF
V gene: TRBV10-3

CDR3 protein: CASGAAAYEQYF
V gene: TRBV2

CDR3 protein: CASSFQGVDYGYTF
V gene: TRBV5-1

CDR3 protein: CASTSRGLGANVLTF
V gene: TRBV6-5

CDR3 protein: CASSLMWGRDSPLHF
V gene: TRBV11-2

CDR3 protein: CASSQDPLVSANTGELFF
V gene: TRBV3-1/TRBV3-2

CDR3 protein: CASSSLIAGGDGQETQYF
V gene: TRBV9

CDR3 protein: CASSPGTVLYGYTF
V gene: TRBV3-1/TRBV3-2

CDR3 protein: CASSLRTGNTGELFF
V gene: TRBV14

CDR3 protein: CARSLYFGYTF
V gene: TRBV5-3

CDR3 protein: CASSSIQGYSNQPQHF
V gene: TRBV27

CDR3 protein: CASFWSGTPVGYTF
V gene: TRBV6-5

CDR3 protein: CASSLGLLATGELFF
V gene: TRBV9